This paragraph reports one T cell receptor beta chain. This sample is drawn from a study of T cells after somatic rescue of genetic block. Only in-frame clones appear in the TCRdb table, and some are missing; sequencing was by immunoSEQ multiplex PCR. This sample has 95,000 to 120,000 clones, with about 90% found just once. The CDR3 extends over 13 amino acids. Germline CDR1 is SGHDN and CDR2 is FVKESK. Trimming cost V 8 bases and J 4 bases, with 14 bases left between them. The sample consisted of peripheral blood mononuclear cells (PBMCs). The chain uses TRBV14 and TRBJ1-1; TRBD1 is a possible D gene (5 bases). The source of this sequence is a young woman. This CDR3 is CASRMGLGTEAFF. The CDR3 nucleotides read TGTGCCAGCCGAATGGGGCTGGGCACTGAAGCTTTCTTT.